Detailed here is one T cell receptor (beta chain). What antigen it recognizes has not been identified. Within one base of it there is no much larger clone, and no base qualities were kept. The library relied on the immunoSEQ multiplex PCR assay. The multiplex PCR relied on a mix of 60 forward primers for TCR Vbeta segments and 13 reverse primers for TCR Jbeta segments. Amplification of the CDR3 region of rearranged TCR beta genes was performed with a multiplex PCR assay on genomic DNA. The amplified TCR beta libraries were sequenced on the Illumina HiSeq System as 87-base-pair reads. Turning to the authors' computational methods: Across the roughly 700 repertoires, a later analysis counted 80 million or so unique TCR beta chains, about 10 million of which were shared by at least two donors. Raw reads were error-corrected and collapsed into unique sequences with a nearest-neighbor algorithm that merged closely related sequences to remove PCR and sequencing errors. V, D and J gene segments were assigned by aligning CDR3 sequences to IMGT reference sequences. Each retained sequence needed at least a six-nucleotide match to both a V gene segment and a J gene segment. A rearrangement counted as productive if the CDR3 had no stop codons and remained in frame with V and J, and every other rearrangement counted as non-productive. CDR3 was defined according to IMGT convention as the region running from the second conserved V-encoded cysteine to the conserved J-encoded phenylalanine. Sequences without an unambiguous match to a single V gene segment were excluded from the earlier analysis of almost 600 of the donors. In an earlier analysis of around 590 of the donors, a V segment was called functional when productive rearrangements were above 56.7%, and segregating when the standard deviation between donors exceeded 5%. To diagnose cytomegalovirus status from the catalog of TCR beta chain sequences, a statistical classification framework was built. In a later analysis, V and J genes were assigned by comparing TCR nucleotide sequences against IMGT/GENE-DB human TR gene sequences. The TCRdist pipeline was used in a later analysis to assign CDR3 sequences and most-parsimonious VDJ recombination scenarios. In a later analysis, each TCR beta chain was defined by its CDR3 amino acid sequence together with its V-gene family, and reads lacking a unique V-gene family were excluded. In a later analysis, 450 to 600 highly shared, low-generation-probability nucleotide sequences were removed to address suspected cross-contamination and a sequencing artifact. A later analysis calculated a clonal expansion index for each public chain from normalized within-repertoire ranks of inferred template counts. In a later analysis, generation probabilities were computed with a VDJ recombination model fitted to out-of-frame rearrangements, and the resulting probabilities were checked against IGoR. Hypergeometric tests were used in a later analysis to score TCR-TCR, TCR-HLA and TCR-CMV co-occurrence, with a repertoire-size bias correction applied to the TCR pairs. In a later analysis, false discovery rates were estimated by permuting HLA or CMV assignments 20 times. In a later analysis, co-occurring TCRs were grouped with DBSCAN, and TCRdist sequence similarity was added when clustering was performed within HLA-allele-positive subsets. For co-occurrence clustering, repertoires with fewer than 30,000 or more than 120,000 public chains were excluded, along with five repertoires with anomalous nucleotide sharing. TCRdb carries this immuneACCESS record with in-frame sequences only. Its versions omit some clonotypes, under half of them owing to an unresolved V gene in the studies checked, with the rest unexplained. The V and J calls and clone size come from that table; D and trimming were worked out from the DNA. This sample gives under 100,000 clones in total; more than 60% of them show up just once. Clones ranked in the top ten supply approximately 5.6% of the sample.

This specimen comes from a study of cytomegalovirus exposure and HLA in healthy donors (dated by TCRdb to the late 2010s). Context from the whole study: In an earlier analysis of 587 of the donors, about 270 Gb of sequence data and approximately 100 million unique TCR beta sequences from about 179 million T cells were reported. All discovery cohort repertoires had been generated on a single sequencing platform. Donor age, sex, ethnicity and CMV serostatus were compiled together with the repertoire data. HLA typing covered class I and class II loci at four-digit resolution. The study profiled the T cell repertoires of under 850 subjects by immunosequencing and related them to cytomegalovirus serostatus. The study aimed to test whether cataloging public T cell receptors could reveal signatures of past pathogen exposure. Along with the approximately 650-subject first cohort, a separate validation cohort of around 110 different subjects was used. In a later analysis, previously published TCR beta repertoires from fewer than 750 donors were re-analyzed and high-resolution HLA genotyping was added so that TCR occurrence patterns could be studied. The later analysis used no new phenotypic data to find candidate immune exposures, relying instead on TCR beta sequences and their occurrence across donors. Of the approximately 400 genotyped donors, about 80% fell in the genetic ancestry cluster associated with self-reported Caucasian donors. Among about 400 genotyped donors of the cohort, an average of roughly 230,000 unique TCR beta nucleotide sequences was sequenced per donor, of which roughly 18% were non-productive. The study combined high-throughput TCR immunosequencing, statistical association of individual TCRs with disease status, and machine learning to predict cytomegalovirus infection status. The number of donors typed differed by locus, with roughly 620-630 for A, B, C, DRB1 and DQB1, around 560 for DQA1, about 610 for DPA1, and some 470 for DPB1. In a later genetic analysis, genome-wide SNP genotypes for about 55% of the roughly 700 donors were used, and that subset was treated as a discovery cohort. An early release that covered roughly 600 HLA-typed donors contained approximately 300 gigabases of sequencing data and 85 million to 100 million unique TCR sequences. An earlier analysis of about 600 of the donors used high-throughput TCR beta sequencing to judge whether each TCR beta V gene segment behaved as functional or pseudogenic. Four to six DR-DQ haplotypes were handled as single units for association and clustering, since linkage in the cohort was strong.

On the study overall, not on this receptor specifically: In a later analysis, several top co-occurrence clusters were reported to appear linked to parvovirus B19, influenza, CMV and Epstein-Barr virus. A further reported finding was that TCR beta sequences accurately predicted the HLA-A and HLA-B alleles for most subjects in the first cohort. In an earlier analysis of 587 of the donors, most TCR beta V segments were observed in productive rearrangements about 90% or about 30% of the time, broadly matching IMGT annotations. In a later genetic analysis, a missense DCLRE1C variant was associated with V-gene and J-gene trimming of TCR beta chains, and the association was replicated in an independent cohort. The cohort was sequenced for TCR beta chains only, and without alpha or paired-chain data the features that could be detected were limited. Cytomegalovirus status was reported to be diagnosed by the classifier with high specificity and sensitivity in both the original and validation cohorts. HLA typing was unavailable for some donors at each locus, so association tests used only the typed subset. Most TCR sequences were observed very rarely across donors, whereas some public TCRs were present in many individuals. A cluster of highly shared sequence variants was judged likely to represent a technical artifact of the sequencing pipeline. In a later analysis, some 17,000 TCR beta sequences were associated with specific HLA alleles at a false discovery rate of 0.05. Correlated functional status among segregating V segments might be attributable to linkage disequilibrium, but an unknown experimental factor could not be ruled out. A total of 150 or so TCR beta chains were listed by the study as associated with cytomegalovirus. In a later genetic analysis, fewer N-insertions in productive TCRs were reported among donors in an Asian-associated ancestry cluster than the roughly 670-donor mean. The presence/absence analyses assumed that sequencing depth was roughly uniform across donors, and that assumption may not be true. In vitro tests confirmed that a few of the cytomegalovirus-associated TCR beta chains recognize cytomegalovirus antigens. In a later analysis, most CMV-associated TCR beta chains were found to appear HLA-restricted, with HLA associations seemingly driven largely by CMV exposure. According to the authors, the approach could potentially be generalized to other disease states and immunological phenotypes. In a later analysis, the rate of TCR association differed among HLA loci, with DRB1 alleles having the most associated TCRs and HLA-C alleles having the fewest. The only immune exposure information available for the cohort was CMV serostatus. In a later analysis, HLA-associated TCR beta chains were found to be more clonally expanded and to have lower generation probabilities than equally common non-associated chains. Strong co-occurrence of HLA alleles, especially DR and DQ, made assigning TCR associations to individual alleles difficult. Some IMGT-functional V segments, including TRBV6-2 and TRBV6-3, could not be told apart with the 87-base-pair reads, so those segments were excluded. Because counts were too low, roughly 17 rarely observed V segments, including chromosome 9 orphons, were left out of the earlier analysis of a few hundred of the donors.

The cohort consisted of 600 to 700 healthy bone marrow donors. All cohort members were sampled while nominally healthy, although unrecorded immune exposures were likely present. The donor was CMV seropositive and belonged to the group of 250 to 300 seropositive cohort members. Each donor provided a peripheral blood sample, and peripheral blood mononuclear cells were used for TCR beta sequencing. The Qiagen DNeasy Blood Extraction Kit was used to extract genomic DNA from the blood cell samples. The CDR1 and CDR2 encoded by the germline V gene are SGHTA and FQGTGA. V loses 2 bases, J loses 0 bases, and the germline ends lie 4 bases apart. The CDR3 sequence holds 14 residues, the cysteine and phenylalanine included. Only CDR3 DNA is held: 42 bases, read in frame from base 1.

The V and J segments used are TRBV7-3 and TRBJ2-2; confidence is insufficient to name the D gene. The specimen sequenced was PBMCs. The TCR sequence derives from a man between 18 and 35 years old in good health and CMV-seropositive. The DNA sequence reads TGTGCCAGCAGCTTAGCGTCGAACACCGGGGAGCTGTTTTTT. It encodes CASSLASNTGELFF.